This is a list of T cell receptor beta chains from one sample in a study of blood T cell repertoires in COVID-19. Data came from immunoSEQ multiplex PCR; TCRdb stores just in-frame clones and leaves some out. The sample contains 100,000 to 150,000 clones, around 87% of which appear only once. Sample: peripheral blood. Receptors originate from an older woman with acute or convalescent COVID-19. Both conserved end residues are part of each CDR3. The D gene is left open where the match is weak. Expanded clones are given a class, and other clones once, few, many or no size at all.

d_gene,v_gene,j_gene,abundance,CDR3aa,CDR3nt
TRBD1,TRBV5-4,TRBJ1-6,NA,CASRTGTAYSPLHF,TGTGCCAGCAGGACGGGGACAGCATATTCACCCCTCCACTTT
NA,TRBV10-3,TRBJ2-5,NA,CAISESRETQYF,TGTGCCATCAGTGAGTCGCGAGAGACCCAGTACTTC
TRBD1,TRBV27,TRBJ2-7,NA,CASSRDRGFEQYF,TGTGCCAGCAGCCGGGACAGGGGGTTCGAGCAGTACTTC
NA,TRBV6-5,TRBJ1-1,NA,CASSGSDSLGTEAFF,TGTGCCAGCAGCGGATCGGACAGCCTTGGCACTGAAGCTTTCTTT
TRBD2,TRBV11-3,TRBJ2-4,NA,CASRGDPSVNIQYF,TGTGCCAGTCGGGGGGATCCGTCGGTAAACATTCAGTACTTC
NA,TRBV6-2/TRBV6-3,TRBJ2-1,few,CASSPPSVVQFF,TGTGCCAGCAGTCCCCCTAGCGTCGTGCAGTTCTTC
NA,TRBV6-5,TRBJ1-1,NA,CASTSDGLSTEAFF,TGTGCCAGCACTTCAGATGGACTCAGCACTGAAGCTTTCTTT
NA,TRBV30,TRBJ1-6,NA,CAWGQNNSPLHF,TGTGCCTGGGGACAGAATAATTCACCCCTCCACTTT
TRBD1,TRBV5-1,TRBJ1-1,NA,CASTMGQGGTEAFF,TGCGCCAGCACCATGGGACAGGGGGGTACTGAAGCTTTCTTT
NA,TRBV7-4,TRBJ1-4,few,CASSLGAREEKLFF,TGTGCCAGCAGCCTAGGGGCGCGGGAGGAAAAACTGTTTTTT
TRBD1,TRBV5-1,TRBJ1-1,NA,CASSLAFDRGRRDTEAFF,TGCGCCAGCAGCTTGGCCTTCGACAGGGGGCGAAGGGACACTGAAGCTTTCTTT
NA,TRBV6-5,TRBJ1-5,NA,CASRRGTGSNQPQHF,TGTGCCAGCAGACGGGGGACGGGAAGCAATCAGCCCCAGCATTTT
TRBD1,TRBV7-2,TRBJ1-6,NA,CASSVGTARNSPLHF,TGTGCCAGCAGCGTTGGGACAGCGAGAAATTCACCCCTCCACTTT
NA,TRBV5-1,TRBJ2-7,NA,CASSLGREAEQYF,TGCGCCAGCAGCTTGGGCAGGGAGGCCGAGCAGTACTTC